Listed below are T cell receptor beta chains from one sample, sequenced in a study of OX40 agonist ivuxolimab in advanced cancers. Repertoires were generated with immunoSEQ multiplex PCR, while TCRdb's copy carries only in-frame clones and drops some. Of around 66,000 clones detected, around 87% appear once; the ten largest clones hold roughly 2.1%. Sequencing used CD4+ or CD8+ T cells sorted from blood, obtained in a trial of the OX40 agonist ivuxolimab. These receptors came from an adult with an advanced solid tumor such as melanoma, head and neck, liver or kidney cancer. CDR3s include the opening cysteine and the closing phenylalanine or tryptophan. D genes are given only for firm matches. Some rows have no size entry. The others give once, few or many, or a class for an expanded clone.

CDR3 DNA: TGTGCCTGGACCCAGGGGGGCTCTGGAAACACCATATATTTT
CDR3 protein: CAWTQGGSGNTIYF
clone size: once
V gene: TRBV30
D gene: TRBD1
J gene: TRBJ1-3

CDR3 DNA: TGTGCCATCGGGGACAGGGAAAAAGAGACCCAGTACTTC
CDR3 protein: CAIGDREKETQYF
clone size: .
V gene: TRBV19
D gene: TRBD1
J gene: TRBJ2-5

CDR3 DNA: TGTGCCAGCAGCTTAAGGAGTGGGAGCTACGAGCAGTACTTC
CDR3 protein: CASSLRSGSYEQYF
clone size: once
V gene: TRBV7-2
D gene: .
J gene: TRBJ2-7

CDR3 DNA: TGTGCCAGCAGCCGCGGGGGAGAGCGAGAGCAGTACTTC
CDR3 protein: CASSRGGEREQYF
clone size: .
V gene: TRBV14
D gene: TRBD2
J gene: TRBJ2-7

CDR3 DNA: TGTGCCAGCAGTTTGGGGCAGGGGGCGAAGCAGTACTTC
CDR3 protein: CASSLGQGAKQYF
clone size: .
V gene: TRBV28
D gene: TRBD1
J gene: TRBJ2-7

CDR3 DNA: TGCGCCAGCAGCCAAGATGATGGACCGAATCAGCCCCAGCATTTT
CDR3 protein: CASSQDDGPNQPQHF
clone size: .
V gene: TRBV4-3
D gene: .
J gene: TRBJ1-5

CDR3 DNA: TGTGCCAGCAGCCGGGACAGGGCGCAAGAGACCCAGTACTTC
CDR3 protein: CASSRDRAQETQYF
clone size: .
V gene: TRBV11-2
D gene: TRBD1
J gene: TRBJ2-5

CDR3 DNA: TGTGCCAGTAGTATCGGGGGGAGTGGTACAGATACGCAGTATTTT
CDR3 protein: CASSIGGSGTDTQYF
clone size: .
V gene: TRBV19
D gene: TRBD2
J gene: TRBJ2-3

CDR3 DNA: TGTGCCAGCAGCTCCACAGGGGGGAAGAACACCGGGGAGCTGTTTTTT
CDR3 protein: CASSSTGGKNTGELFF
clone size: .
V gene: TRBV11-3
D gene: TRBD1
J gene: TRBJ2-2

CDR3 DNA: TGTGCCAGCAGAAACCGGGAGAACACTGAAGCTTTCTTT
CDR3 protein: CASRNRENTEAFF
clone size: .
V gene: TRBV7-2
D gene: .
J gene: TRBJ1-1

CDR3 DNA: TGCAGCGTTGGCGGGGATACGGGGAGCAACGAGCAGTACTTC
CDR3 protein: CSVGGDTGSNEQYF
clone size: .
V gene: TRBV29-1
D gene: .
J gene: TRBJ2-7

CDR3 DNA: TGTGCCAGCAGAAGACCCACAGATACGCAGTATTTT
CDR3 protein: CASRRPTDTQYF
clone size: .
V gene: TRBV27
D gene: .
J gene: TRBJ2-3

CDR3 DNA: TGTGCCATCAGTGGACAGGTGGGACAGCCCCAGCATTTT
CDR3 protein: CAISGQVGQPQHF
clone size: few
V gene: TRBV10-3
D gene: .
J gene: TRBJ1-5

CDR3 DNA: TGTGCCAGCAGCCTGAGACAGGGGCCCTCCTACGAGCAGTACTTC
CDR3 protein: CASSLRQGPSYEQYF
clone size: .
V gene: TRBV7-8
D gene: TRBD1
J gene: TRBJ2-7

CDR3 DNA: TGTGCCAGCGGTCTAGCGGGGGGCAGCACAGATACGCAGTATTTT
CDR3 protein: CASGLAGGSTDTQYF
clone size: .
V gene: TRBV7-8
D gene: TRBD2
J gene: TRBJ2-3

CDR3 DNA: TGCGCCAGCAGCCAAGTAACGGGGAACACTAACTATGGCTACACCTTC
CDR3 protein: CASSQVTGNTNYGYTF
clone size: .
V gene: TRBV4-3
D gene: .
J gene: TRBJ1-2

CDR3 DNA: TGTGCCAGCAGCTCTACGGCAGAAAACTATGGCTACACCTTC
CDR3 protein: CASSSTAENYGYTF
clone size: .
V gene: TRBV7-2
D gene: .
J gene: TRBJ1-2

CDR3 DNA: TGTGCCAGTAGTCAGGGATCAACTAATGAAAAACTGTTTTTT
CDR3 protein: CASSQGSTNEKLFF
clone size: .
V gene: TRBV19
D gene: .
J gene: TRBJ1-4

CDR3 DNA: TGTGCCAGCACCTCCGGGACGGCTTATGGCTACACCTTC
CDR3 protein: CASTSGTAYGYTF
clone size: .
V gene: TRBV5-6
D gene: .
J gene: TRBJ1-2

CDR3 DNA: TGTGCCAGCAGTGAAGGGACGATCGGGACCCAGTACTTC
CDR3 protein: CASSEGTIGTQYF
clone size: .
V gene: TRBV6-1
D gene: .
J gene: TRBJ2-5

CDR3 DNA: TGTGCCAGCAGCTTGGCGGGAGGGACAAGCTCCTACAATGAGCAGTTCTTC
CDR3 protein: CASSLAGGTSSYNEQFF
clone size: .
V gene: TRBV7-7
D gene: TRBD2
J gene: TRBJ2-1

CDR3 DNA: TGTGCCAGCAGTGGCCAGCGGGGGGTTTACAATGAGCAGTTCTTC
CDR3 protein: CASSGQRGVYNEQFF
clone size: .
V gene: TRBV6-1
D gene: TRBD2
J gene: TRBJ2-1

CDR3 DNA: TGTGCCACCAGCAGAGTATCGGACACCGGGGAGCTGTTTTTT
CDR3 protein: CATSRVSDTGELFF
clone size: .
V gene: TRBV15
D gene: .
J gene: TRBJ2-2

CDR3 DNA: TGTGCCAGCAGCCCCGTGATGGGTTCGGGCGAGACCCAGTACTTC
CDR3 protein: CASSPVMGSGETQYF
clone size: .
V gene: TRBV4-2
D gene: .
J gene: TRBJ2-5

CDR3 DNA: TGTGCCAGCATAAGGCCCCAGGGGACGGAGACCCAGTACTTC
CDR3 protein: CASIRPQGTETQYF
clone size: once
V gene: TRBV2
D gene: .
J gene: TRBJ2-5

CDR3 DNA: TGTGCCAGCAGCGTAGCGGGACAGAATTCACCCCTCCACTTT
CDR3 protein: CASSVAGQNSPLHF
clone size: .
V gene: TRBV9
D gene: TRBD1
J gene: TRBJ1-6

CDR3 DNA: TGTGCCACCAGCAGCGCGAGTGAGGAGGACAGGTTCCAAGTGGGGCAGTTCTTC
CDR3 protein: CATSSASEEDRFQVGQFF
clone size: .
V gene: TRBV15
D gene: TRBD1
J gene: TRBJ2-1

CDR3 DNA: TGTGCCAGCAGTTTCCCGGAGAACACTGAAGCTTTCTTT
CDR3 protein: CASSFPENTEAFF
clone size: .
V gene: TRBV28
D gene: .
J gene: TRBJ1-1

CDR3 DNA: TGTGCCAGCAGCTTTCCGGGACTAGCGGGAGGCCCGAACACCGGGGAGCTGTTTTTT
CDR3 protein: CASSFPGLAGGPNTGELFF
clone size: .
V gene: TRBV5-4
D gene: TRBD2
J gene: TRBJ2-2

CDR3 DNA: TGTGCCAGTAGCAGACTAGCGGGGATCTCCTACGAGCAGTACTTC
CDR3 protein: CASSRLAGISYEQYF
clone size: once
V gene: TRBV19
D gene: TRBD2
J gene: TRBJ2-7

CDR3 DNA: TGTGCCAGCAGTCAGGGAGCGGTCACTGAAGCTTTCTTT
CDR3 protein: CASSQGAVTEAFF
clone size: .
V gene: TRBV25-1
D gene: .
J gene: TRBJ1-1

CDR3 DNA: TGCGCCAGCAGCCAAGTGACTAGCGACTACAATGAGCAGTTCTTC
CDR3 protein: CASSQVTSDYNEQFF
clone size: .
V gene: TRBV4-1
D gene: TRBD2
J gene: TRBJ2-1

CDR3 DNA: TGTGCCAGCACCCGACAGCCGGGGGGTAATTCACCCCTCCACTTT
CDR3 protein: CASTRQPGGNSPLHF
clone size: .
V gene: TRBV6-5
D gene: .
J gene: TRBJ1-6

CDR3 DNA: TGTGCCAGCAGTGAATCCCTGGGGTTCTCCTATAATTCACCCCTCCACTTT
CDR3 protein: CASSESLGFSYNSPLHF
clone size: .
V gene: TRBV25-1
D gene: .
J gene: TRBJ1-6

CDR3 DNA: TGTGCCAGCAGCGTAGGGCTAGCCAAAAACATTCAGTACTTC
CDR3 protein: CASSVGLAKNIQYF
clone size: .
V gene: TRBV9
D gene: .
J gene: TRBJ2-4

CDR3 DNA: TGTGCCAGTAGTTCTCACGGGACCTACAATGAGCAGTTCTTC
CDR3 protein: CASSSHGTYNEQFF
clone size: .
V gene: TRBV19
D gene: .
J gene: TRBJ2-1

CDR3 DNA: TGTGCCAGCAGGGACAGGTACAATGAGCAGTTCTTC
CDR3 protein: CASRDRYNEQFF
clone size: .
V gene: TRBV7-9
D gene: TRBD1
J gene: TRBJ2-1

CDR3 DNA: TGTGCCAGCAGCGATCAACAGGGGCCACTACGAAGCACTGAAGCTTTCTTT
CDR3 protein: CASSDQQGPLRSTEAFF
clone size: .
V gene: TRBV11-1
D gene: TRBD1
J gene: TRBJ1-1

CDR3 DNA: TGTGCCAGCAGCTTAGGATCAGCTGGAAACACCATATATTTT
CDR3 protein: CASSLGSAGNTIYF
clone size: .
V gene: TRBV7-8
D gene: .
J gene: TRBJ1-3

CDR3 DNA: TGTGCCAGCAGCTTAACACTCGGGAGGAACACCGGGGAGCTGTTTTTT
CDR3 protein: CASSLTLGRNTGELFF
clone size: .
V gene: TRBV7-2
D gene: .
J gene: TRBJ2-2

CDR3 DNA: TGTGCCAGCAGTTACCCCGGGACAGGGAACACCGGGGAGCTGTTTTTT
CDR3 protein: CASSYPGTGNTGELFF
clone size: once
V gene: TRBV6-5
D gene: TRBD1
J gene: TRBJ2-2

CDR3 DNA: TGTGCCAGTAGTATAGGCACAGGGACCTACGAGCAGTACTTC
CDR3 protein: CASSIGTGTYEQYF
clone size: once
V gene: TRBV19
D gene: .
J gene: TRBJ2-7

CDR3 DNA: TGTGCCAGTAGGGGCGGCCCCACAGATACGCAGTATTTT
CDR3 protein: CASRGGPTDTQYF
clone size: .
V gene: TRBV19
D gene: .
J gene: TRBJ2-3

CDR3 DNA: TGTGCCAGCAGCTTAAGTTCGCTAGCCGCTAATGAGCAGTTCTTC
CDR3 protein: CASSLSSLAANEQFF
clone size: .
V gene: TRBV7-2
D gene: .
J gene: TRBJ2-1

CDR3 DNA: TGTGCCACCAGCAGAGATTCGGGACAATCCGGCTACACCTTC
CDR3 protein: CATSRDSGQSGYTF
clone size: .
V gene: TRBV15
D gene: .
J gene: TRBJ1-2

CDR3 DNA: TGTGCCAGCAGTTACTCAGGGCCAAACTATGGCTACACCTTC
CDR3 protein: CASSYSGPNYGYTF
clone size: .
V gene: TRBV6-5
D gene: .
J gene: TRBJ1-2

CDR3 DNA: TGTGCCTGGAGTGAGGGCGGAGCCAACTATGGCTACACCTTC
CDR3 protein: CAWSEGGANYGYTF
clone size: .
V gene: TRBV30
D gene: .
J gene: TRBJ1-2

CDR3 DNA: TGTGCCAGCAGCGTGGGACAGGGGAATAATTCACCCCTCCACTTT
CDR3 protein: CASSVGQGNNSPLHF
clone size: .
V gene: TRBV5-6
D gene: TRBD1
J gene: TRBJ1-6

CDR3 DNA: TGTGCCAGCAAAACTCAGGCTTTCCCCCAGAGTGGTGAAGCTTTCTTT
CDR3 protein: CASKTQAFPQSGEAFF
clone size: .
V gene: TRBV5-4
D gene: .
J gene: TRBJ1-1

CDR3 DNA: TGTGCCAGCAGATCCTTAGGGACCTATGGCTACACCTTC
CDR3 protein: CASRSLGTYGYTF
clone size: .
V gene: TRBV6-5
D gene: .
J gene: TRBJ1-2

CDR3 DNA: TGTGCCATCAGCCGGGGACAGGGGAACACTGAAGCTTTCTTT
CDR3 protein: CAISRGQGNTEAFF
clone size: .
V gene: TRBV10-3
D gene: TRBD1
J gene: TRBJ1-1

CDR3 DNA: TGTGCCAGCTCACCACGGGCGGCCGCCTACGAGCAGTACTTC
CDR3 protein: CASSPRAAAYEQYF
clone size: once
V gene: TRBV18
D gene: .
J gene: TRBJ2-7

CDR3 DNA: TGTGCCAGCAGCTTACTCAACACTGAAGCTTTCTTT
CDR3 protein: CASSLLNTEAFF
clone size: .
V gene: TRBV11-2
D gene: .
J gene: TRBJ1-1

CDR3 DNA: TGTGCCAGTAGTTCCCTAGAGGGCTTCAATCAGCCCCAGCATTTT
CDR3 protein: CASSSLEGFNQPQHF
clone size: .
V gene: TRBV19
D gene: .
J gene: TRBJ1-5

CDR3 DNA: TGTGCCAGCGGGGGTAAGGGGGTCGTCACTGAAGCTTTCTTT
CDR3 protein: CASGGKGVVTEAFF
clone size: .
V gene: TRBV2
D gene: .
J gene: TRBJ1-1

CDR3 DNA: TGTGCCAGCACCACCGAAACAGGGGCCGGCAATGAGCAGTTCTTC
CDR3 protein: CASTTETGAGNEQFF
clone size: few
V gene: TRBV7-6
D gene: TRBD1
J gene: TRBJ2-1

CDR3 DNA: TGTGCCAGCAGTTACTCGCGTTCGGAAGGTCGGGAGCAGTTCTTC
CDR3 protein: CASSYSRSEGREQFF
clone size: .
V gene: TRBV6-5
D gene: .
J gene: TRBJ2-1